This T cell receptor (beta chain) was recorded in a study of T cells in Graves' hyperthyroidism and ophthalmopathy. Amplification of TCR beta CDR3 regions used RNA as the template. RT-PCR in the first round (using the HTBI primer set) targeted the TCR CDR3. MiXCR, applied by TCRdb to the multiplex PCR reads, yields one record per CDR3 protein. The repertoire holds more than 500,000 distinct CDR3 sequences, with about 15% as singletons. V was trimmed by 0 bases and J by 2 bases, leaving 8 bases between them. CDR3 length: 13 residues. Germline V lookup: CDR1 GTSNPN, CDR2 SVGIG (reference sequence). The study included ophthalmopathy patients with Clinical Activity Score at least 3, NOSPECS grade at least 4 and duration under 3 months. Using 9.5 to 10 ml of fresh peripheral blood, PBMCs were prepared. Study outcomes and limitations: Expanded thyroid clonotypes (above 0.001) were mostly also found in blood.

This clonotype showed up many times. What it binds is not known. The receptor was isolated from a woman between 25 and 40 years old with Graves' ophthalmopathy. Sequenced input: blood. V usage is TRBV30 and J usage is TRBJ2-7; D is unclear. The CDR3 DNA follows: TGTGCCTGGAGTGTCTTGCCGCCCTACGAGCAGTACTTC. It encodes CAWSVLPPYEQYF.